The present T cell receptor beta chain was sequenced within a study of OX40 agonist ivuxolimab in advanced cancers. Study-wide points: At 0.1 to 3.0 mg/kg and by week 6, CD4+ and CD8+ T cells in the blood had expanded clonally.

This CDR3 is built from 14 residues. The V gene end was trimmed by 3 bases and the J gene end by 5 bases; junction bases not matched to a gene: 5. Germline V lookup: CDR1 SGDLS, CDR2 YYNGEE. A word on this clone: The antigen remains unidentified.

Clones were sequenced by immunoSEQ multiplex PCR, and TCRdb holds only the in-frame ones, with some missing. The repertoire holds about 68,000 clones, with around nine tenths as singletons. The chain combines TRBV9 with TRBJ1-1; 9 nucleotides match TRBD1. The sequence came from an adult with an advanced solid tumor such as melanoma, head and neck, liver or kidney cancer. Source: CD4+ or CD8+ T cells sorted from blood, taken in a trial of the OX40 agonist ivuxolimab. CDR3 residues: CASSATGGLTEAFF. CDR3 bases: TGTGCCAGCAGCGCAACAGGGGGCTTGACTGAAGCTTTCTTT.